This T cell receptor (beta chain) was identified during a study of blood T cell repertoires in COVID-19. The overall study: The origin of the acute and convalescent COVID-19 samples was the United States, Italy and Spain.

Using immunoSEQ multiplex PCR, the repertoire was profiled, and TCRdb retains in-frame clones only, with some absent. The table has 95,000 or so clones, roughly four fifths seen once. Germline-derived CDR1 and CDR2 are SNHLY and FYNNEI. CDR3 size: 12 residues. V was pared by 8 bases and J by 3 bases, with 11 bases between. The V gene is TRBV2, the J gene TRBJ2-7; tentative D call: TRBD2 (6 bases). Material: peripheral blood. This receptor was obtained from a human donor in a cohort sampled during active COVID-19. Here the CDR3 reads CASADGGYEQYF. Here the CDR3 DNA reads TGTGCCAGCGCCGACGGGGGCTACGAGCAGTACTTC.